The sequence of this T cell receptor beta chain was determined in a study of shared clonotypes between healthy human individuals. Libraries were prepared by immunoSEQ multiplex PCR; TCRdb keeps only in-frame clonotypes and omits some of them. The data show a few million clones, 90% to 95% seen once. V shed 3 bases, J shed 0 bases, and the junction held 5 bases outside the gene matches. The CDR3 has 16 amino acids. Germline V gene data show CDR1 as MDHEN and CDR2 as SYDVKM. The chain combines TRBV28 with TRBJ2-7, with 10 positions matching TRBD2. The sequencing sample was made of naive CD4+ T cells from PBMCs. As for subset: CD45RA+ positively selected. This TCR was recovered from a young man in good health. Some clones in this sample may be carry-over from other donors' samples. The CDR3 here is CASSFPAGGLSYEQYF. The CDR3 coding sequence is TGTGCCAGCAGTTTCCCAGCGGGAGGGCTCTCCTACGAGCAGTACTTC.